The TCR beta chain under discussion was sequenced for a study of blood T cells in healthy people across ages. A remark on this clonotype: The antigen is undetermined.

Through a sample-barcoded 5' primer and a J-beta primer mix, a second PCR was run for roughly 6 to 11 cycles. TCRdb processed the 5' RACE reads anew with MiXCR; each CDR3 protein has one entry. The data show around 990,000 distinct CDR3 sequences, under 40% seen once. General study results and limits: Across the age range, TCR beta diversity per million T cells fell in a roughly linear way.

Sequenced sample: blood. The sequence derives from a young man in good health.

This chain's CDR3 is CASSLDLGTAPYEQYF. The CDR3 nucleotides read TGTGCCAGCAGCTTAGATCTAGGGACAGCCCCCTACGAGCAGTACTTC. This rearrangement joins TRBV11-2 to TRBJ2-7; 7 nucleotides match TRBD1. CDR1 is SGHAT, CDR2 FQNNGV, per germline. The J segment lost 2 bases and the V segment lost 0 bases, leaving 7 bases of the junction unmatched. The CDR3 extends over 16 amino acids.